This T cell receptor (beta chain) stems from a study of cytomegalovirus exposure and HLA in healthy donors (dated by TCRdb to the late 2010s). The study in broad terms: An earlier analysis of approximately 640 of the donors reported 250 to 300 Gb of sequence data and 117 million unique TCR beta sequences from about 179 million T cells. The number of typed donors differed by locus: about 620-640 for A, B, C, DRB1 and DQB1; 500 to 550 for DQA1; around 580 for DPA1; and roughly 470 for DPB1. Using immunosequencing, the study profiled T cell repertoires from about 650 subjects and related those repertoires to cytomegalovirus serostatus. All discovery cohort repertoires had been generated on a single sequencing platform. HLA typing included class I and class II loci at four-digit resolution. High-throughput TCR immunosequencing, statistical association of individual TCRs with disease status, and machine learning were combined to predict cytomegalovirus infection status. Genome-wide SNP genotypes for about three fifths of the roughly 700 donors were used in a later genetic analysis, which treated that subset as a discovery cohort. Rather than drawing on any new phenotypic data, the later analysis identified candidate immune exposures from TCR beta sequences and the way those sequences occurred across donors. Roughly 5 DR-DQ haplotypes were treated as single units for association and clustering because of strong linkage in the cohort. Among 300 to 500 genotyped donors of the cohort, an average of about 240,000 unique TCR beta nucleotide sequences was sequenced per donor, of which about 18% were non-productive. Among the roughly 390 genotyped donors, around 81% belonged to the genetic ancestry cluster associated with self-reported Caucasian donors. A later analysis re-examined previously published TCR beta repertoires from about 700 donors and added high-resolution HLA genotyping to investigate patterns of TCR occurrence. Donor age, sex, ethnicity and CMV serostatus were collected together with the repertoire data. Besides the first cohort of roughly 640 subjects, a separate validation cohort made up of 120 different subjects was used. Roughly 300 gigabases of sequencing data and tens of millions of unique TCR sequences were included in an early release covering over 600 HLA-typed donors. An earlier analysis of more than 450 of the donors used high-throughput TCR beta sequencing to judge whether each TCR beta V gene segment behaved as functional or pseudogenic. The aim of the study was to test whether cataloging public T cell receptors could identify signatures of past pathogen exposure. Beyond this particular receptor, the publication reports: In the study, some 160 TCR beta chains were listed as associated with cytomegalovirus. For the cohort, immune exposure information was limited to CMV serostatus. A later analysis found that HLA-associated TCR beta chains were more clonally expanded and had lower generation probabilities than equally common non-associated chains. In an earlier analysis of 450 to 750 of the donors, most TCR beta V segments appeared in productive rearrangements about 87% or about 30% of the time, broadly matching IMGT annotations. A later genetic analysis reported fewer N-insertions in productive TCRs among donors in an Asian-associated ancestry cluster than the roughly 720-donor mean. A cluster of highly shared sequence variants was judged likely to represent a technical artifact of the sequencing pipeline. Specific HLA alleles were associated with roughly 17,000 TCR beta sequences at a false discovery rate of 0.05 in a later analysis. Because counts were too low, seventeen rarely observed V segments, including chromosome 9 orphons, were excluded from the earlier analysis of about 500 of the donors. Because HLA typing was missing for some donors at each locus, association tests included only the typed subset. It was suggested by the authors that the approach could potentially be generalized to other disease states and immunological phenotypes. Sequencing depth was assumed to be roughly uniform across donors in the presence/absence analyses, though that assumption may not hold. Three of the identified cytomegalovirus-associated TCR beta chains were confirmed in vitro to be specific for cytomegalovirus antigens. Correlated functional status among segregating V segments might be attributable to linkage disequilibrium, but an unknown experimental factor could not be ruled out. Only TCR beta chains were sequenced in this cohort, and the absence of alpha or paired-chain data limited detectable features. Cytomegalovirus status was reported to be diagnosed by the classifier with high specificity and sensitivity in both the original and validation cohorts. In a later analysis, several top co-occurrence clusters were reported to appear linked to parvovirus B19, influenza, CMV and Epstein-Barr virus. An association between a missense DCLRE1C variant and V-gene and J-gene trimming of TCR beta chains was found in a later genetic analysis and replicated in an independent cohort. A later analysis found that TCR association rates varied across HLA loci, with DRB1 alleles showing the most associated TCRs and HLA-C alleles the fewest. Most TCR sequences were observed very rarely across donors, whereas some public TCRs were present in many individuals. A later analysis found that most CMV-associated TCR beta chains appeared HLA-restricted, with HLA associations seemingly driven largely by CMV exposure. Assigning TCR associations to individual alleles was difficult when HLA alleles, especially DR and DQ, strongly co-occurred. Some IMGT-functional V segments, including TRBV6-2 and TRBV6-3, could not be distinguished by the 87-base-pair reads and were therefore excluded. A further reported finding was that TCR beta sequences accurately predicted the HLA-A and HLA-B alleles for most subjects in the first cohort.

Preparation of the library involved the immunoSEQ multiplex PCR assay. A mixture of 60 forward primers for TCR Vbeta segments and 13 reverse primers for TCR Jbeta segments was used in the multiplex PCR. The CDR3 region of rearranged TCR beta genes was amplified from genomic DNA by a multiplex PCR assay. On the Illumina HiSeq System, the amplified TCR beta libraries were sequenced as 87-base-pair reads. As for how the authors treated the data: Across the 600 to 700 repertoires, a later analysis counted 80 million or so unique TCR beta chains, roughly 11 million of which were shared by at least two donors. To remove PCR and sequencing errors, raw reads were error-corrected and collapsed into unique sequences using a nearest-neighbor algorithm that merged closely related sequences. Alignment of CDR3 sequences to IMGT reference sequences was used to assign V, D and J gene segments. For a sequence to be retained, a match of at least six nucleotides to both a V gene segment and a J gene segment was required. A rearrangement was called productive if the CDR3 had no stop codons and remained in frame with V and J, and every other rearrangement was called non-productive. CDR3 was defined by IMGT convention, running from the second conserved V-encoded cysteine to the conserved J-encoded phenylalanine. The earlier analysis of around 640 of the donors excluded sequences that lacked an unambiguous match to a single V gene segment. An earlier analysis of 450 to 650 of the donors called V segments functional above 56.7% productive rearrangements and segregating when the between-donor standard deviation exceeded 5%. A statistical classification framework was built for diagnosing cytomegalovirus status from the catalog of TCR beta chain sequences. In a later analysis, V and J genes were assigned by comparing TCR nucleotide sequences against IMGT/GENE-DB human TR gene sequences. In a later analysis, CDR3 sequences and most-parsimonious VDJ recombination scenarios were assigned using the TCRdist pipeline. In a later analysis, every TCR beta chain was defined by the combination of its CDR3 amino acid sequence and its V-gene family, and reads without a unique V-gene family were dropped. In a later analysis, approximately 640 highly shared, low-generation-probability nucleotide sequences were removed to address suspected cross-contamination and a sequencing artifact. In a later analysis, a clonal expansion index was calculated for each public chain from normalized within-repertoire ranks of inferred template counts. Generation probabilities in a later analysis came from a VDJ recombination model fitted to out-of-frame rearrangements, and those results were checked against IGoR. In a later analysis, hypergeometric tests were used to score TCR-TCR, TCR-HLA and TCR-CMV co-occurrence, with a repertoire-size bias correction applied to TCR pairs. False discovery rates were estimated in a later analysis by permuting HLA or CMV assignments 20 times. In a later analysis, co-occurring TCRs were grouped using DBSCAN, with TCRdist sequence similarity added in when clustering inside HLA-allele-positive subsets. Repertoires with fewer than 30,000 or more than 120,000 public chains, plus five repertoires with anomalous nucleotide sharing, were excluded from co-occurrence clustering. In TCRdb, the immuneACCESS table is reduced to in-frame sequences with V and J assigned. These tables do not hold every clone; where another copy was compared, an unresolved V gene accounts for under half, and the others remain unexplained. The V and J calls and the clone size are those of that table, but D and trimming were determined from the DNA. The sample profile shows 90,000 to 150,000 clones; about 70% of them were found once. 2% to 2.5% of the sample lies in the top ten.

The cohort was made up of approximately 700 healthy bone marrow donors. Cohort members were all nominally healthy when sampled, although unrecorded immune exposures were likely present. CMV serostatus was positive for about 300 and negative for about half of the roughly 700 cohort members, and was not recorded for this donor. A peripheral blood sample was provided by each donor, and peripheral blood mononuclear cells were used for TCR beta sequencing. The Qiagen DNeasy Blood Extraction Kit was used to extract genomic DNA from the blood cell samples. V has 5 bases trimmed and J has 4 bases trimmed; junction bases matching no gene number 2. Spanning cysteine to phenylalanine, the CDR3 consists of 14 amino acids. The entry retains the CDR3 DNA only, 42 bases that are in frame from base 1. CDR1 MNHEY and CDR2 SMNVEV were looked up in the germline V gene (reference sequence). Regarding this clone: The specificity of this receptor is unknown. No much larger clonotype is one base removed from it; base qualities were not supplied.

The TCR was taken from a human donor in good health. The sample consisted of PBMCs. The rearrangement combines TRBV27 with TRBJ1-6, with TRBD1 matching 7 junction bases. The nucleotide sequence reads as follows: TGTGCCAGCAGTGGGACAGCTTATAATTCACCCCTCCACTTT. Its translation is CASSGTAYNSPLHF.